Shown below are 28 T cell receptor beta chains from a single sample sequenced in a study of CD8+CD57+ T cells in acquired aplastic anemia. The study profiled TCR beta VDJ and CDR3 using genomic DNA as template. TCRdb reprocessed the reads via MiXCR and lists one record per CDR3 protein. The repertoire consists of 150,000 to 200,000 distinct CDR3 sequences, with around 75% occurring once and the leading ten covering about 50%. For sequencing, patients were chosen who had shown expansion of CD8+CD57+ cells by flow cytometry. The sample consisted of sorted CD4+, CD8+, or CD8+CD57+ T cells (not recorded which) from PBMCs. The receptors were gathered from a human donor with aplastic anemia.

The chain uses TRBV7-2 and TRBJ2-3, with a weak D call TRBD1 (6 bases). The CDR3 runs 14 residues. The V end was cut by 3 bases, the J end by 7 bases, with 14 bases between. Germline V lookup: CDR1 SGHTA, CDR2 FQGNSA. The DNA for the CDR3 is TGTGCCAGCAGCTTCGGGGACACCCGATATACGCAGTATTTT. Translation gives CASSFGDTRYTQYF.

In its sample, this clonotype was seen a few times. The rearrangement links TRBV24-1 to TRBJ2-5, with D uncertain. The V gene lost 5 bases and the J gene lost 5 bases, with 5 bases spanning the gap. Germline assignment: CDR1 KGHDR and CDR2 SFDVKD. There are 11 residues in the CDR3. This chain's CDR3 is CATSARETQYF. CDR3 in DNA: TGTGCCACCAGTGCCAGGGAGACCCAGTACTTC.

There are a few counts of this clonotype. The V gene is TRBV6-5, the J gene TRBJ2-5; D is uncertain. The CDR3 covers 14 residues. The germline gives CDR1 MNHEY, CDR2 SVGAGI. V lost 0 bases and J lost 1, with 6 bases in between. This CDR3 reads CASSYSGLQETQYF. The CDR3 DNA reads TGTGCCAGCAGTTACTCGGGCCTCCAAGAGACCCAGTACTTC.

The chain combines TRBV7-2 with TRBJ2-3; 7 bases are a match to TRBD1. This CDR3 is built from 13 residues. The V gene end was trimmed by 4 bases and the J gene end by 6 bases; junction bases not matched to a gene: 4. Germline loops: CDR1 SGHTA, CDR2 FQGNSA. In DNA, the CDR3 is TGTGCCAGCAGCTCACTCAGGGGGGATACGCAGTATTTT. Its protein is CASSSLRGDTQYF.

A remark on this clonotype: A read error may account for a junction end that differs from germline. The DNA for the CDR3 is TGTGCCAGTAGTGTTCGGACTAGCGGGATACGAAATACGCAGTACTTT. It is translated as CASSVRTSGIRNTQYF. The chain recombines TRBV19 with TRBJ2-3; 12 nucleotides agree with TRBD2. The V gene's germline CDR1 is LNHDA and CDR2 SQIVND (reference sequence). The CDR3 sequence is 16 residues long.

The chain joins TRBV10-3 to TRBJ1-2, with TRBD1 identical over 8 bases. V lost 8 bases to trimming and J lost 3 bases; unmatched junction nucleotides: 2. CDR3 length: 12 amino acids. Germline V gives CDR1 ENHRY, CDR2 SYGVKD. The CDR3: CAIQGQDYGYTF. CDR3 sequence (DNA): TGTGCCATCCAGGGACAGGACTATGGCTACACCTTC.

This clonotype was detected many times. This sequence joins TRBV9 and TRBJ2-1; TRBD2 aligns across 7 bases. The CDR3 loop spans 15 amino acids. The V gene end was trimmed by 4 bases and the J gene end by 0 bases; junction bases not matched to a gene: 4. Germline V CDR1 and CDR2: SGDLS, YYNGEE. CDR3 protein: CASSPGGSSYNEQFF. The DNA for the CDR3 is TGTGCCAGCAGCCCCGGCGGGAGCTCCTACAATGAGCAGTTCTTC.

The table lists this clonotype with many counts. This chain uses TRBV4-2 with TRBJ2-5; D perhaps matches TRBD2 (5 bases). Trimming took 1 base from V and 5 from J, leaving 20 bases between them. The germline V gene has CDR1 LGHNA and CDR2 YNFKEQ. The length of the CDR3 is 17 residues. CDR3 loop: CASSQVSAGLGWETQYF. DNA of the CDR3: TGTGCCAGCAGCCAAGTTTCGGCGGGCTTGGGGTGGGAGACCCAGTACTTC.

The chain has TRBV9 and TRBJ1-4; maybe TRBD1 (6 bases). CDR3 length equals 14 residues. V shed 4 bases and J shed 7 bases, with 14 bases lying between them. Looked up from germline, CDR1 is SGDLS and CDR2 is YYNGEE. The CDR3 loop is CASSQTGSSEKLFF. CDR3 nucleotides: TGTGCCAGCAGCCAGACAGGCTCGAGTGAAAAACTGTTTTTT.

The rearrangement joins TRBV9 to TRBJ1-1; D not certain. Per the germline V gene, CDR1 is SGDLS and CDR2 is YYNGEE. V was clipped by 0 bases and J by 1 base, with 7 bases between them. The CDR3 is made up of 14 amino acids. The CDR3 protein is CASSVAHRNTEAFF. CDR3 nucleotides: TGTGCCAGCAGCGTAGCGCACAGGAACACTGAAGCTTTCTTT.

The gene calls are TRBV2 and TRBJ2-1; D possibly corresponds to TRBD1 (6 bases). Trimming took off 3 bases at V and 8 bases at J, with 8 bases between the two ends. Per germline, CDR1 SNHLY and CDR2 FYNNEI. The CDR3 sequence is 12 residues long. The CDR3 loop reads CASSEGHHEQFF. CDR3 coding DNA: TGTGCCAGCAGTGAGGGACATCATGAGCAGTTCTTC.

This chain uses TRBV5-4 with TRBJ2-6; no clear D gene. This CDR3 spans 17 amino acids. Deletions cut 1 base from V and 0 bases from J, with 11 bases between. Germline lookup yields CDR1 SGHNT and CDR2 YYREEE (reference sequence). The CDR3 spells CASSLSIAASGANVLTF. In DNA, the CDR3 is TGTGCCAGCAGCTTGTCAATCGCAGCCTCTGGGGCCAACGTCCTGACTTTC.

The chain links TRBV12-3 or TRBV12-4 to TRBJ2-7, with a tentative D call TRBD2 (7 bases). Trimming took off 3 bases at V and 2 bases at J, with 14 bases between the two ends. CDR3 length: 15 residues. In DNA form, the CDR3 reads TGTGCCAGCAGTTTGGGCGGGGGCCAACCCTACGAGCAGTACTTC. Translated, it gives CASSLGGGQPYEQYF.

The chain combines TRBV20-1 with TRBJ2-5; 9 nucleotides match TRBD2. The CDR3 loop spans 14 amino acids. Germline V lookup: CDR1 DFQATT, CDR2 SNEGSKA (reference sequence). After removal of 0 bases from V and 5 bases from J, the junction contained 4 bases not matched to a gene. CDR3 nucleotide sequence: TGCAGTGCTAGAGACGGGACTAGCAGCGAGACCCAGTACTTC. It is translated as CSARDGTSSETQYF.

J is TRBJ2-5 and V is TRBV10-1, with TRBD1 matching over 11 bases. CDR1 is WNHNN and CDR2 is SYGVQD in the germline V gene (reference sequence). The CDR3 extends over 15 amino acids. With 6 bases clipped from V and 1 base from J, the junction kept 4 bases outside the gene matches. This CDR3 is CASSPGQGVQETQYF. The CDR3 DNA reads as TGCGCCAGCAGCCCGGGACAGGGGGTCCAAGAGACCCAGTACTTC.

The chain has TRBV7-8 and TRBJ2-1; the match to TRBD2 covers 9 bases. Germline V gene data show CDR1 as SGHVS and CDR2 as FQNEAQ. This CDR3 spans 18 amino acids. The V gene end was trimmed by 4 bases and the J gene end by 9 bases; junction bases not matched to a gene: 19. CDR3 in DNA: TGTGCCAGCAGCTACAGAAGGTTTGGGGCGGGGGGGCTCCTTGAGCAGTTCTTC. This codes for CASSYRRFGAGGLLEQFF.

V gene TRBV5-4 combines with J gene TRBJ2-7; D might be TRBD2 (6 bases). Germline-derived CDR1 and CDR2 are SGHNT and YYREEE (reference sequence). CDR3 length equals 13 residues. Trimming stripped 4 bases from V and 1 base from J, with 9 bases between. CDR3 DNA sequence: TGTGCCAGCAGCCCGGGGGTTTCCTACGAGCAGTACTTC. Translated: CASSPGVSYEQYF.

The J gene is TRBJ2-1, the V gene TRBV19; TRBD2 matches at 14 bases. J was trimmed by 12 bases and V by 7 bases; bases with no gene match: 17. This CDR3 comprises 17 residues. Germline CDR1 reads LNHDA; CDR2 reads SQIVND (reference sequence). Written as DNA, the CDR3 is TGTGCCAGTATTGGGACTAGCGGGGGAGACGGCAATGAGTGGCAGTTCTTC. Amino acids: CASIGTSGGDGNEWQFF.

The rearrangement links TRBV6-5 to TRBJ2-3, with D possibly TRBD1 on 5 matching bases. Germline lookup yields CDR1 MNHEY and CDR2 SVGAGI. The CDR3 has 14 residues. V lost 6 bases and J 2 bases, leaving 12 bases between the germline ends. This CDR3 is CASSAQGYTDTQYF. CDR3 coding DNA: TGTGCCAGCAGCGCGCAGGGATACACAGATACGCAGTATTTT.

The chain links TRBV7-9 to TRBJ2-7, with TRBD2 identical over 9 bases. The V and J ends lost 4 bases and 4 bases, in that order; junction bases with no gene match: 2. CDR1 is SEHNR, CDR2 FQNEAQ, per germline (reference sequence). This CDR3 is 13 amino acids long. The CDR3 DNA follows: TGTGCCAGCAGCTCTAGCGGGACTTACGAGCAGTACTTC. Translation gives CASSSSGTYEQYF. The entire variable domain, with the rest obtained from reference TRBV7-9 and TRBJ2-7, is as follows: DTGVSQNPRHKITKRGQNVTFRCDPISEHNRLYWYRQTLGQGPEFLTYFQNEAQLEKSRLLSDRFSAERPKGSFSTLEIQRTEQGDSAMYLCASSSSGTYEQYFGPGTRLTVT.

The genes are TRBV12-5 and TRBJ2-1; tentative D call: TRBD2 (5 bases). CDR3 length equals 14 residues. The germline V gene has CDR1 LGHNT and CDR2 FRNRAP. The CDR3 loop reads CASSYGVRRYEQFF. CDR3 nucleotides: TGTGCCAGCAGTTACGGGGTCCGTCGGTATGAGCAGTTCTTC.

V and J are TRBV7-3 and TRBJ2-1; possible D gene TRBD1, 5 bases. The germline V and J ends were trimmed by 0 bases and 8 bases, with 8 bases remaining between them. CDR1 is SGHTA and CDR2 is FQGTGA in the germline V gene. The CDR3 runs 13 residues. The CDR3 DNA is TGTGCCAGCAGCTTAACATCAGGGTATGAGCAGTTCTTC. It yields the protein CASSLTSGYEQFF.

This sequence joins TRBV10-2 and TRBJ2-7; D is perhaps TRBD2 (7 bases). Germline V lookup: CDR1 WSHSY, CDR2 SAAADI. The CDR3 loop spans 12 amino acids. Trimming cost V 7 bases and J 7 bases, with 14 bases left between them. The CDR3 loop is CASTNGGQEQYF. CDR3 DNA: TGCGCCAGCACCAACGGGGGGCAGGAGCAGTACTTC.

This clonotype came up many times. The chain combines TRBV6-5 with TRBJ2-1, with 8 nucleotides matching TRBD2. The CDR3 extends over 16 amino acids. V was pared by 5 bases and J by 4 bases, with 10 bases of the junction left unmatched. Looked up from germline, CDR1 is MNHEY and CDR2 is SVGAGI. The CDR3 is CASSPSTSEPYNEQFF. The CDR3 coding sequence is TGTGCCAGCAGTCCCTCGACTAGCGAGCCGTACAATGAGCAGTTCTTC.

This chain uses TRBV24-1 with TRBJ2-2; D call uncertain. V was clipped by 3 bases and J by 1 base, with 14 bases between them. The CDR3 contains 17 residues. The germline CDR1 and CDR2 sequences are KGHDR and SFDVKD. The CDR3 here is CATSDQRTGGNTGELFF. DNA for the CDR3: TGTGCCACCAGTGATCAACGGACGGGTGGGAACACCGGGGAGCTGTTTTTT.

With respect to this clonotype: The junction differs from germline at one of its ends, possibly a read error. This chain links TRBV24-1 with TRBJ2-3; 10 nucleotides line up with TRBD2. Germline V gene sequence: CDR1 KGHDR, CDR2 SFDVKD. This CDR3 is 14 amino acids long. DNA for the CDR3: TGTGCCAGCAGTGAAGCGGGGGGGGAAGATACGCAGTATTTT. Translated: CASSEAGGEDTQYF.

The CDR3 bases are TGTGCCAGCAGCGCCCAGGGAGGAAAACTGTTTTTT. Translation: CASSAQGGKLFF. The V gene is TRBV7-9, the J gene TRBJ1-4, with D maybe TRBD1 (5 bases). V was cut by 5 bases and J by 10 bases, with 11 bases left in between. Germline CDR1 and CDR2: SEHNR and FQNEAQ (reference sequence). This CDR3 has 12 residues.

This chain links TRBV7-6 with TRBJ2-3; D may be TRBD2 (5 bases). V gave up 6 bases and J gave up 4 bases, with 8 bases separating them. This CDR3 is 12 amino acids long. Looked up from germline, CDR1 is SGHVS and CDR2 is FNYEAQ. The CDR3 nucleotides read TGTGCCAGCAGTCGGGGTTCAGATACGCAGTATTTT. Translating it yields CASSRGSDTQYF.